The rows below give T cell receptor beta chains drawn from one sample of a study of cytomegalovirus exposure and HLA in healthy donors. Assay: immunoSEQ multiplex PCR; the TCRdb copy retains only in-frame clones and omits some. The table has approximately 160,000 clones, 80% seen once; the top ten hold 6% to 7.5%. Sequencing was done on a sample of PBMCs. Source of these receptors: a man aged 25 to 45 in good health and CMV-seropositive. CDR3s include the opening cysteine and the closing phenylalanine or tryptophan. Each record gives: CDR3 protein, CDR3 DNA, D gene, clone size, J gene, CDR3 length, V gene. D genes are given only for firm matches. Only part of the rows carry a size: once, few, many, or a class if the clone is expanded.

CASSQVAGRGEAFF,TGCGCCAGCAGCCAAGTAGCGGGGAGGGGTGAAGCTTTCTTT,.,.,TRBJ1-1,14,TRBV4-3
CASSVGLTSGRGYEQYF,TGTGCCAGCAGCGTAGGTCTGACTAGCGGGAGGGGCTACGAGCAGTACTTC,TRBD2,.,TRBJ2-7,17,TRBV9
CASSGRYTGELFF,TGTGCCAGTAGCGGGAGGTACACCGGGGAGCTGTTTTTT,TRBD2,few,TRBJ2-2,13,TRBV19
CASSLDRGTRSDTQYF,TGCGCCAGCAGCTTGGATCGGGGGACTAGATCAGATACGCAGTATTTT,TRBD2,.,TRBJ2-3,16,TRBV5-1
CASRITPQGGTEAFF,TGTGCCAGCAGGATAACCCCCCAGGGCGGAACTGAAGCTTTCTTT,.,.,TRBJ1-1,15,TRBV6-5
CASSQEALGADQEAQYF,TGCGCCAGCAGCCAAGAAGCTTTAGGTGCAGACCAAGAGGCCCAGTACTTC,.,.,TRBJ2-5,17,TRBV4-3
CASSPTGMNTEAFF,TGTGCCAGCAGCCCGACAGGGATGAACACTGAAGCTTTCTTT,TRBD1,.,TRBJ1-1,14,TRBV7-3
CASSDDSQETQYF,TGTGCCAGCAGTGACGACAGCCAAGAGACCCAGTACTTC,.,.,TRBJ2-5,13,TRBV25-1
CASSQDRDTSQQHF,TGCGCCAGCAGCCAAGACCGGGACACCTCACAGCAGCACTTC,.,.,TRBJ2-7,14,TRBV4-1
CASSLDATHNSPLHF,TGTGCCAGCAGTCTCGATGCTACCCATAATTCACCCCTCCACTTT,.,.,TRBJ1-6,15,TRBV2
CANRFNRVGANVLTF,TGTGCCAACCGTTTTAACAGGGTCGGGGCCAACGTCCTGACTTTC,.,once,TRBJ2-6,15,TRBV27
CASSQTGEGYTF,TGTGCCAGCAGCCAAACAGGGGAAGGCTACACCTTC,TRBD1,.,TRBJ1-2,12,TRBV9
CASSYPGGDTTNEKLFF,TGTGCCAGCAGCTACCCCGGGGGTGACACAACTAATGAAAAACTGTTTTTT,.,few,TRBJ1-4,17,TRBV7-9
CASSEALPSSYEQYF,TGTGCCAGCAGTGAGGCTTTACCTAGCTCCTACGAGCAGTACTTC,.,.,TRBJ2-7,15,TRBV2
CSVELAASNYGYTF,TGCAGCGTTGAGTTAGCGGCGTCTAACTATGGCTACACCTTC,.,.,TRBJ1-2,14,TRBV29-1
CASRQSSGNTIYF,TGTGCCAGCAGACAAAGCTCTGGAAACACCATATATTTT,.,.,TRBJ1-3,13,TRBV28
CASSAGQGIDTQYF,TGTGCCAGCAGCGCCGGACAGGGGATAGATACGCAGTATTTT,TRBD1,.,TRBJ2-3,14,TRBV5-6
CASSQGAGAGGIPTQYF,TGTGCCAGCAGCCAAGGCGCCGGAGCAGGGGGCATTCCAACCCAGTACTTC,TRBD1,.,TRBJ2-7,17,TRBV5-4
CASSATGGTSYEQYF,TGTGCCAGCAGCGCGACAGGGGGGACTTCCTACGAGCAGTACTTC,TRBD1,.,TRBJ2-7,15,TRBV9
CASSPAGTSAYTDTQYF,TGCGCCAGCAGCCCTGCCGGGACTAGCGCCTACACAGATACGCAGTATTTT,TRBD2,.,TRBJ2-3,17,TRBV5-1
CASSVTLAGVPDTQYF,TGTGCCAGCAGCGTTACTTTAGCGGGAGTCCCAGATACGCAGTATTTT,TRBD2,.,TRBJ2-3,16,TRBV9
CASSPGQGVSYNEQFF,TGCGCCAGCAGCCCGGGACAGGGAGTTTCCTACAATGAGCAGTTCTTC,TRBD1,.,TRBJ2-1,16,TRBV4-1
CASVSRRVNTEAFF,TGTGCCAGTGTTAGTAGGAGGGTTAACACTGAAGCTTTCTTT,.,.,TRBJ1-1,14,TRBV19
CTLGTGGINEQFF,TGCACACTCGGGACAGGGGGCATCAATGAGCAGTTCTTC,TRBD1,.,TRBJ2-1,13,TRBV29-1
CASSDRDSSYEQYF,TGCGCCAGCAGTGACAGGGACAGCTCCTACGAGCAGTACTTC,TRBD1,.,TRBJ2-7,14,TRBV10-1
CASSVTRQGNEQFF,TGTGCCAGCAGCGTCACCCGACAGGGCAATGAGCAGTTCTTC,TRBD1,.,TRBJ2-1,14,TRBV6-1
CASSATGNTEAFF,TGTGCCAGCAGTGCGACAGGGAACACTGAAGCTTTCTTT,.,.,TRBJ1-1,13,TRBV25-1
CATSRDNSGANVLTF,TGTGCCACCAGCAGAGACAACTCTGGGGCCAACGTCCTGACTTTC,.,.,TRBJ2-6,15,TRBV15